This TCR beta chain was profiled in a study of cytomegalovirus exposure and HLA in healthy donors. This PCR relied on a set of 60 Vbeta primers and 13 Jbeta primers. The repertoire was sequenced with immunoSEQ multiplex PCR; TCRdb's copy has only in-frame clones and lacks some. The sample lists roughly 300,000 clones, roughly 88% occurring once. The CDR3 loop spans 14 amino acids. CDR1 and CDR2 from the germline V gene are SGHTA and FQGTGA. The V end was cut by 0 bases, the J end by 5 bases, with 10 bases between. Material: PBMCs. The J gene is TRBJ1-1, the V gene TRBV7-3, with D unresolved. This receptor was taken from a man in his forties in good health and CMV-seropositive. DNA of the CDR3: TGTGCCAGCAGCTTAACTCGTTACAGTACTGAAGCTTTCTTT. Amino acids: CASSLTRYSTEAFF.